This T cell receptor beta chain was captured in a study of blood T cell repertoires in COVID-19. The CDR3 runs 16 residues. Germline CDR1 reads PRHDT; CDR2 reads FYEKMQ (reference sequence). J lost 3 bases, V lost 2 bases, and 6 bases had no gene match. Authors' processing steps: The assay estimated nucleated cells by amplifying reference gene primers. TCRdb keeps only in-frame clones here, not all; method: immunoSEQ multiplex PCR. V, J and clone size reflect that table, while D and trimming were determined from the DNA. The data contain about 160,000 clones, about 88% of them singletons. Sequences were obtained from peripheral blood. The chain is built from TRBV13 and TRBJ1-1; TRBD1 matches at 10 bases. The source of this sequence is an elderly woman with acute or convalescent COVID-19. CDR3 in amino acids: CASSLPRTGGDTEAFF. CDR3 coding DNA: TGTGCCAGCAGCTTACCCCGGACAGGGGGAGACACTGAAGCTTTCTTT.